This T cell receptor (beta chain) was sequenced in a study of cytomegalovirus exposure and HLA in healthy donors. Study observations and caveats: A missense DCLRE1C variant was associated with V- and J-gene trimming of TCR beta chains in a later analysis, and an independent cohort replicated the association.

PCR amplification relied on 60 Vbeta primers (plus 13 Jbeta primers). Clones were read by immunoSEQ multiplex PCR, and TCRdb kept only the in-frame ones, dropping some. The repertoire holds 100,000 to 150,000 clones, with around 80% as singletons. The CDR3 is 13 residues long. V gave up 5 bases and J gave up 8 bases, with 15 bases separating them. Germline V gene sequence: CDR1 SGHNT, CDR2 YENEEA. In the case of this clone: Its antigen remains unknown.

V gene TRBV11-3 combines with J gene TRBJ1-2, with D possibly matching TRBD1 (6 bases). Sequencing input: PBMCs. The clonotype comes from a female donor in good health and CMV-seronegative. The CDR3 bases are TGTGCCAGCAGCCTACAGGGTGGTAAGGGCTACACCTTC. Translating gives CASSLQGGKGYTF.